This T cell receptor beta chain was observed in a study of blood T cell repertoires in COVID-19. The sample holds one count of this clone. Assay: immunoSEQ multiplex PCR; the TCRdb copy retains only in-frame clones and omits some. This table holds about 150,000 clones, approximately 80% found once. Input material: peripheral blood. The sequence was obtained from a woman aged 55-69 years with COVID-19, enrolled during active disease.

The CDR3 nucleotides read TGTGCCACCAGCAGAGATCGGTCAGGGCGGAATGAGCAGTTCTTC. Translated: CATSRDRSGRNEQFF. The chain employs TRBV15 and TRBJ2-1; D is possibly TRBD1 (5 bases). V shed 0 bases and J shed 7 bases, with 13 bases lying between them. The germline V gene encodes CDR1 LNHNV and CDR2 YYDKDF (reference sequence). The CDR3 totals 15 residues.